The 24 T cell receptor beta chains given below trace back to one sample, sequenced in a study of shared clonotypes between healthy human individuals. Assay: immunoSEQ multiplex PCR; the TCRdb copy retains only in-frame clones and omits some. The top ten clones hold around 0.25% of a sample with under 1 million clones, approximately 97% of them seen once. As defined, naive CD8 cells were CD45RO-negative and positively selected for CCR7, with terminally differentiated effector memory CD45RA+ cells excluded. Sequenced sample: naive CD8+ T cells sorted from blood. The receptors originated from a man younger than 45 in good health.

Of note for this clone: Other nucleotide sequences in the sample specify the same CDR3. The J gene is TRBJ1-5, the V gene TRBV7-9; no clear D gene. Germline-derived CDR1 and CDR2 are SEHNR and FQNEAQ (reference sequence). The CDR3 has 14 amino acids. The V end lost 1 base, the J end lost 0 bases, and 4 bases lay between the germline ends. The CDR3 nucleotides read TGTGCCAGCAGCTTAGACAATAGCAATCAGCCCCAGCATTTT. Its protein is CASSLDNSNQPQHF.

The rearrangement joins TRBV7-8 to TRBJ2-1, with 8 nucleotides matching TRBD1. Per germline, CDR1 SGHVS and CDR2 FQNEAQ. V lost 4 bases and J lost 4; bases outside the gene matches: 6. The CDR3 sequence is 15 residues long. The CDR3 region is CASSSGTGDYNEQFF. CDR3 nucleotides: TGTGCCAGCAGCTCCGGGACAGGAGATTACAATGAGCAGTTCTTC.

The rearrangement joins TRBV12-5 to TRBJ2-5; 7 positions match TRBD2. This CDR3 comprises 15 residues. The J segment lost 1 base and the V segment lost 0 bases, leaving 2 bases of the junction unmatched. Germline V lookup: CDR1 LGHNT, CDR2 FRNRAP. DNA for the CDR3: TGTGCTAGTGGTTTGGTTGGGGAGGGCCAAGAGACCCAGTACTTC. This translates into CASGLVGEGQETQYF.

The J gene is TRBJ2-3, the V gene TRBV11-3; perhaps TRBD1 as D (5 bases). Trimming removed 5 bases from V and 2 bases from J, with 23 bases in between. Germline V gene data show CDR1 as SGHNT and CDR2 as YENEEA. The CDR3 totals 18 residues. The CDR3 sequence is CASSQAADSVDLTDTQYF. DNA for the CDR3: TGTGCCAGCAGCCAAGCAGCAGACAGCGTTGATCTCACAGATACGCAGTATTTT. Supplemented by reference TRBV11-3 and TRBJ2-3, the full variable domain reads EAGVVQSPRYKIIEKKQPVAFWCNPISGHNTLYWYLQNLGQGPELLIRYENEEAVDDSQLPKDRFSAERLKGVDSTLKIQPAELGDSAVYLCASSQAADSVDLTDTQYFGPGTRLTVL.

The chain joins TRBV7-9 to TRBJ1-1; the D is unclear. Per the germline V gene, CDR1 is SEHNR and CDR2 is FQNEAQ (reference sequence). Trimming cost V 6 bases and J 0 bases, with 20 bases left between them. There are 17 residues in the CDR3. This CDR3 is CASRGSFPSPMNTEAFF. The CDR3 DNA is TGTGCCAGCAGGGGATCCTTCCCAAGTCCCATGAACACTGAAGCTTTCTTT.

CDR3 in amino acids: CASSTRTGYTDTQYF. CDR3 sequence (DNA): TGTGCCAGCAGCACCAGGACAGGGTACACAGATACGCAGTATTTT. The V call is TRBV13, the J call TRBJ2-3, with 8 bases matching TRBD1. Trimming cost V 5 bases and J 2 bases; bases outside gene matches: 6. The CDR3 has 15 residues. Germline assignment: CDR1 PRHDT and CDR2 FYEKMQ (reference sequence).

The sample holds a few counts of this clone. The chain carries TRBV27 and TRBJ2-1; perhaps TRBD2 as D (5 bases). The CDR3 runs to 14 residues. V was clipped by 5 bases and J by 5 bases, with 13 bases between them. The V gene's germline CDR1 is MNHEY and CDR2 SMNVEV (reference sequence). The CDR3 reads CASSPGSFHNEQFF. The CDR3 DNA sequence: TGTGCCAGCAGTCCGGGGTCGTTCCACAATGAGCAGTTCTTC.

CDR3 protein: CASSFLASDSYEQYF. DNA of the CDR3: TGTGCCAGCAGCTTCTTGGCCTCGGACAGCTACGAGCAGTACTTC. The chain uses TRBV11-2 and TRBJ2-7, with D possibly TRBD1 on 6 matching bases. Per the germline V gene, CDR1 is SGHAT and CDR2 is FQNNGV. The CDR3 runs to 15 residues. V was pared by 3 bases and J by 3 bases, with 15 bases between.

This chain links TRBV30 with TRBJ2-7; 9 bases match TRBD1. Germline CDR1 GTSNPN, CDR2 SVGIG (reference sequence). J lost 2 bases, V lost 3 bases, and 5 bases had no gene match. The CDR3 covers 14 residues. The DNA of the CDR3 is TGTGCCTGGAGAGCCGGGACAGGGACCTACGAGCAGTACTTC. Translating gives CAWRAGTGTYEQYF.

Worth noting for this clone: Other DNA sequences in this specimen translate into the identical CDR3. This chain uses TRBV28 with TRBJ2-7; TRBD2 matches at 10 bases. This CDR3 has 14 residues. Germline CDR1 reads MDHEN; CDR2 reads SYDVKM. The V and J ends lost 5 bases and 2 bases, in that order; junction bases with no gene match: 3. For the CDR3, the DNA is TGTGCCAGCAGTCAAAGCGGGAGGGCCTACGAGCAGTACTTC. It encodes CASSQSGRAYEQYF.

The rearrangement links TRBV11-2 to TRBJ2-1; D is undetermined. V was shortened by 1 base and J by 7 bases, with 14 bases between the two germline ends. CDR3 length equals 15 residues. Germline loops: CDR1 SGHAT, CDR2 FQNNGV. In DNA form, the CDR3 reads TGTGCCAGCAGCTTAGGGGCCGCTTACGAGAATGAGCAGTTCTTC. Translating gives CASSLGAAYENEQFF.

CDR3 sequence: CASSDTMDISLANVLTF. As DNA, the CDR3 is TGTGCCAGCTCAGACACCATGGACATTAGTCTGGCCAACGTCCTGACTTTC. The chain has TRBV18 and TRBJ2-6, with D tentatively TRBD1 (5 bases). Per germline, CDR1 KGHSH and CDR2 LQKENI. V lost 5 bases to trimming and J lost 6 bases, with 20 bases between them. This CDR3 region has 17 residues.

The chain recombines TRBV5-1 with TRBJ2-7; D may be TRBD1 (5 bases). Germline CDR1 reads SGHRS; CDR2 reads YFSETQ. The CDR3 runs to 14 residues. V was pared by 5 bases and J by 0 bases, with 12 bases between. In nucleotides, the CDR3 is TGCGCCAGCAGGTCGACAGAGACCTCCTACGAGCAGTACTTC. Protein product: CASRSTETSYEQYF.

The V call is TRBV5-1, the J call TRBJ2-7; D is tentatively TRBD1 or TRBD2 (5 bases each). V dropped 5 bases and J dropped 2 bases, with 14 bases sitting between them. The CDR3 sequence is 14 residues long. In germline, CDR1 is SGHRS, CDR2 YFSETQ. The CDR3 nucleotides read TGCGCCAGCAGTGCCGGGACGGAGGCCTACGAGCAGTACTTC. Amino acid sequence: CASSAGTEAYEQYF.

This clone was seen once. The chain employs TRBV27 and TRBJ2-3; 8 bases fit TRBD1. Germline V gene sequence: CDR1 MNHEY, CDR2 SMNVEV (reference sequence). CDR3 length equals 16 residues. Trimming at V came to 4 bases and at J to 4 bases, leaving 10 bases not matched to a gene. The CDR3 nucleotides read TGTGCCAGCAGTTGGTACACAGGGGGTAGTGCAGATACGCAGTATTTT. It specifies CASSWYTGGSADTQYF.

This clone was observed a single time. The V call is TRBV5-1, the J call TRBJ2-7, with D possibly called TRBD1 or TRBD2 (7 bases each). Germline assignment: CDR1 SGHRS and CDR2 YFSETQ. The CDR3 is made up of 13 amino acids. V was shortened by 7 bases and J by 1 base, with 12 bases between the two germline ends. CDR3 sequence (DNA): TGCGCCAGCGGGGAGGGACAGTCCTACGAGCAGTACTTC. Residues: CASGEGQSYEQYF.

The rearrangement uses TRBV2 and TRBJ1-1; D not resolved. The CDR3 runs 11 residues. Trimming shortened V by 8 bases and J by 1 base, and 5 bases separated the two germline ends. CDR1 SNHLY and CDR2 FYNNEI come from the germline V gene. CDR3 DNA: TGTGCCAGCCGACCGAACACTGAAGCTTTCTTT. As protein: CASRPNTEAFF. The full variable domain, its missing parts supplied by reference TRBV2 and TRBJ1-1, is EPEVTQTPSHQVTQMGQEVILRCVPISNHLYFYWYRQILGQKVEFLVSFYNNEISEKSEIFDDQFSVERPDGSNFTLKIRSTKLEDSAMYFCASRPNTEAFFGQGTRLTVV.

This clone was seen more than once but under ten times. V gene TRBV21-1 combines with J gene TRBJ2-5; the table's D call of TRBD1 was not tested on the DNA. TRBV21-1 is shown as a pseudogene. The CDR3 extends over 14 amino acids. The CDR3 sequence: CASSKGRDEETQYF. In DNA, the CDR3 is TGTGCCAGCAGCAAAGGCAGGGATGAAGAGACCCAGTACTTC.

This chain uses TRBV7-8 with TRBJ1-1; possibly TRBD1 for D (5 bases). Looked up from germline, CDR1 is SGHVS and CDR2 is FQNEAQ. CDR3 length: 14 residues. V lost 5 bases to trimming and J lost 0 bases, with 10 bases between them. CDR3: CASSLSGMNTEAFF. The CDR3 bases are TGTGCCAGCAGCCTATCAGGGATGAACACTGAAGCTTTCTTT.

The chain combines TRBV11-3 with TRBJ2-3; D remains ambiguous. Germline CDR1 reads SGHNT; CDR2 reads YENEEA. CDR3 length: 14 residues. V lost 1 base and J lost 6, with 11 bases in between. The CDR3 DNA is TGTGCCAGCAGCTTAGTTGGCTCCGGGGATACGCAGTATTTT. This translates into CASSLVGSGDTQYF.

The CDR3 nucleotides read TGTGCCAGCAGTGACTGGATTGGGTACACCGGGGAGCTGTTTTTT. This encodes CASSDWIGYTGELFF. The chain has TRBV2 and TRBJ2-2; D unclear. Trimming pared 3 bases from V and 3 bases from J, leaving 11 bases between. CDR3 size: 15 residues. CDR1 SNHLY and CDR2 FYNNEI come from the germline V gene.

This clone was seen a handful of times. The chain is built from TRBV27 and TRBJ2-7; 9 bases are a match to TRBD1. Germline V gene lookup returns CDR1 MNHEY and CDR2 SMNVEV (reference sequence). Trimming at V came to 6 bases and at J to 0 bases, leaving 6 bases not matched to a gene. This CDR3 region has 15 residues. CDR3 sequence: CASRTGTGSSYEQYF. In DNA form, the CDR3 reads TGTGCCAGCAGAACCGGGACAGGGAGCTCCTACGAGCAGTACTTC.

CDR3: CATSRDPAGTSGNIQYF. For the CDR3, the DNA is TGTGCCACCAGCAGAGATCCAGCCGGGACTAGCGGAAACATTCAGTACTTC. The chain carries TRBV15 and TRBJ2-4; 11 bases are shared with TRBD2. J gave up 6 bases and V 0 bases, and 7 bases lay outside the gene matches. Germline assignment: CDR1 LNHNV and CDR2 YYDKDF (reference sequence). CDR3 length equals 17 residues.

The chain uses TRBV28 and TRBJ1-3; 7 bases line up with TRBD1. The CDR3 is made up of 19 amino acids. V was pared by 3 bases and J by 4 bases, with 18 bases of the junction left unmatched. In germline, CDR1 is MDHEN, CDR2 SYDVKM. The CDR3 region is CASSFSGDSPRSAGNTIYF. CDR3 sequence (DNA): TGTGCCAGCAGTTTTTCCGGGGACAGTCCTAGAAGTGCGGGAAACACCATATATTTT.